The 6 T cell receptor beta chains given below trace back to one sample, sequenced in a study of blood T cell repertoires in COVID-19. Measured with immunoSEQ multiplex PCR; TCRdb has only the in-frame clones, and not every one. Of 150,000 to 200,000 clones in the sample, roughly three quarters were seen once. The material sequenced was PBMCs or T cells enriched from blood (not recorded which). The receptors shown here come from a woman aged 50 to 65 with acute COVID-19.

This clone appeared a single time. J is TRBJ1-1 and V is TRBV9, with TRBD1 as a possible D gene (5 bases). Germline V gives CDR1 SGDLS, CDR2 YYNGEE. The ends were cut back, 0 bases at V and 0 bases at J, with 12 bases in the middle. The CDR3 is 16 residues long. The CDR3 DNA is TGTGCCAGCAGCGTAGATGACAGTTTCATGAACACTGAAGCTTTCTTT. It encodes CASSVDDSFMNTEAFF.

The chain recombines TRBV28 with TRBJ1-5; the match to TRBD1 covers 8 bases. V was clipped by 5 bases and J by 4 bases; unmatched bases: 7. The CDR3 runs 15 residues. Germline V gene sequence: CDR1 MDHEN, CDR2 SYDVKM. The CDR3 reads CASSPSTGVNQPQHF. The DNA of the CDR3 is TGTGCCAGCAGTCCCTCGACAGGGGTAAATCAGCCCCAGCATTTT.

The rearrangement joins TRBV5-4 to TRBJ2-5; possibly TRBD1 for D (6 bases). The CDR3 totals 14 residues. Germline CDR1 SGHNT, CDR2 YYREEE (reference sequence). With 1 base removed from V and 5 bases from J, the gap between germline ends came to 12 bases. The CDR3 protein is CASSLQGSSETQYF. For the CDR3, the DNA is TGTGCCAGCAGCTTGCAGGGGAGCTCCGAGACCCAGTACTTC. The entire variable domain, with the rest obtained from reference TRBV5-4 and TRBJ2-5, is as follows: ETGVTQSPTHLIKTRGQQVTLRCSSQSGHNTVSWYQQALGQGPQFIFQYYREEENGRGNFPPRFSGLQFPNYSSELNVNALELDDSALYLCASSLQGSSETQYFGPGTRLLVL.

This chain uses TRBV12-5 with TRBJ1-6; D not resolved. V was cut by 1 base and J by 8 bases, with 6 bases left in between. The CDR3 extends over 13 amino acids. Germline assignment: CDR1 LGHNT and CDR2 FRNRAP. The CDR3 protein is CASGLAGDSPLHF. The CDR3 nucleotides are TGTGCTAGTGGTTTGGCCGGGGATTCACCCCTCCACTTT.

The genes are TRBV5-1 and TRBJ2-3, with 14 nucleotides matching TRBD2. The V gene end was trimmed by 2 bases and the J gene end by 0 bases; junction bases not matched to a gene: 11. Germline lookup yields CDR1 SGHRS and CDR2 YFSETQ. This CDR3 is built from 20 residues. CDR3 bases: TGCGCCAGCAGCTTAAACCCCGGGACTAGCGGGGGTTCTAGCACAGATACGCAGTATTTT. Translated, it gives CASSLNPGTSGGSSTDTQYF.

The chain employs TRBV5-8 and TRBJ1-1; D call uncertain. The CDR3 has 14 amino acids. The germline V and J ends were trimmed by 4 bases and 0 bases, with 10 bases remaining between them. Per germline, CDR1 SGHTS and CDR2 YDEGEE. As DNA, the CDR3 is TGTGCCAGCAGCGATCCAGTTATGAACACTGAAGCTTTCTTT. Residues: CASSDPVMNTEAFF. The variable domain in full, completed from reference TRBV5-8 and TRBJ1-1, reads EAGVTQSPTHLIKTRGQQATLRCSPISGHTSVYWYQQALGLGLQFLLWYDEGEERNRGNFPPRFSGRQFPNYSSELNVNALELEDSALYLCASSDPVMNTEAFFGQGTRLTVV.